The TCR beta chain under discussion was sequenced for a study of CD8 T cells in ankylosing spondylitis. Study-level findings and limits: Apparently characteristic of ankylosing spondylitis blood was a TCR beta motif (about 8 highly homologous variants). Significant enrichment of disease-linked clones was reportedly seen in matched ankylosing spondylitis synovial fluid. Disease-linked clones, CD8+, were relatively rare in peripheral blood.

Trimming took 4 bases from V and 4 from J, leaving 14 bases between them. This CDR3 is built from 14 residues. The V gene's germline CDR1 is SGHRS and CDR2 YFSETQ. This clonotype has ten or more counts. Its target is unknown. As the method for making TCR beta libraries, quantitative 5'-RACE with molecular barcodes was used. MiXCR, run by TCRdb on the 5' RACE reads, gives a single entry per CDR3 protein. The sample shows about 240,000 distinct CDR3 sequences, about 9.1% of them seen only once. This TCR was recovered from a male donor with ankylosing spondylitis or in good health (not recorded which). The rearrangement uses TRBV5-1 and TRBJ1-1; D possibly corresponds to TRBD1 (6 bases). The source material was blood, either unsorted or a sorted T cell fraction (not recorded which). The CDR3 DNA sequence: TGCGCCAGCAGCACTGGGACATTGGGCACTGAAGCTTTCTTT. Its translation is CASSTGTLGTEAFF.